The clone carrying this T cell receptor beta chain was detected once. V shed 5 bases, J shed 1 base, and the junction held 9 bases outside the gene matches. Germline CDR1 reads PRHDT; CDR2 reads FYEKMQ (reference sequence). The CDR3 covers 16 residues. The source of the sample is a study of blood T cell repertoires in COVID-19. Study-wide context: Acute-phase and convalescent COVID-19 samples originated in the United States, Italy and Spain. PBMCs, B-cell-depleted T cells, or T cells were the source of the cDNA or gDNA that made up the material.

Authors' data handling: Quantification of nucleated cells was approximated via reference gene primer amplification. Measured with immunoSEQ multiplex PCR; TCRdb has only the in-frame clones, and not every one. V and J calls and clone size are copied from that table; D and trimming were computed from the DNA. The sample carries roughly 250,000 clones, more than 70% recorded once. The clonotype originates from a middle-aged woman who had recovered from COVID-19. V gene TRBV13 combines with J gene TRBJ1-1; 8 bases align to TRBD1. The sequenced sample was peripheral blood. CDR3 region: CASSPEGQDPNTEAFF. In nucleotides, the CDR3 is TGTGCCAGCAGCCCCGAGGGACAGGACCCGAACACTGAAGCTTTCTTT.